This T cell receptor beta chain was retrieved from a study of shared clonotypes between healthy human individuals. General study points: The low donor count limited represented genetic and exposure-history diversity. Generation of non-shared clonotypes was less probable than generation of clonotypes shared by all four donors.

As handled by the study authors: Filtering differed, since immunoSEQ gave only junction sequences and no quality scores. Clones were sequenced by immunoSEQ multiplex PCR, and TCRdb holds only the in-frame ones, with some missing. The V and J calls and the clone size are those of that table, but D and trimming were determined from the DNA. The table records 2 million or so clones, about 95% of them present only once. Splitting of CD4+ cells produced CD45RA+ naive and CD45RA-negative memory subsets. Germline lookup yields CDR1 GTSNPN and CDR2 SVGIG (reference sequence). This CDR3 is 13 amino acids long. V dropped 4 bases and J dropped 5 bases, with 14 bases sitting between them. Turning to this clone: The antigen remains undetermined.

This TCR was sampled from a man aged 18 to 30 in good health. The J gene is TRBJ1-1, the V gene TRBV30; D call uncertain. The sequenced sample was naive CD4+ T cells sorted from blood. The subset was: CD45RA+ positively selected. The chain's CDR3 is CAWILDLGTEAFF. The CDR3 region has the DNA TGTGCCTGGATACTGGACCTGGGGACTGAAGCTTTCTTT. Full variable domain (missing parts from reference TRBV30 and TRBJ1-1): SQTIHQWPATLVQPVGSPLSLECTVEGTSNPNLYWYRQAAGRGLQLLFYSVGIGQISSEVPQNLSASRPQDRQFILSSKKLLLSDSGFYLCAWILDLGTEAFFGQGTRLTVV.